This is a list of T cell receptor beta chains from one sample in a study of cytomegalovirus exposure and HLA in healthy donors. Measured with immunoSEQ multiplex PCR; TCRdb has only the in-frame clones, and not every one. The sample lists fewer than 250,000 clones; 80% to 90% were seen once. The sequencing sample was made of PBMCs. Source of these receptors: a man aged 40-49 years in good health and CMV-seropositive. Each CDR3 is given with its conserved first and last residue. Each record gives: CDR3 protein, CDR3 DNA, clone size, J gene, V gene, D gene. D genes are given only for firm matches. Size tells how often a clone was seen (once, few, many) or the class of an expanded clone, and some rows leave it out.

CDR3aa: CASSFWIGAGTDYEQYF; CDR3nt: TGTGCCAGCAGCTTTTGGATAGGGGCGGGGACAGATTACGAGCAGTACTTC; abundance: NA; j_gene: TRBJ2-7; v_gene: TRBV5-5; d_gene: NA
CDR3aa: CASSLRLAGADTQYF; CDR3nt: TGTGCCAGCAGCTTACGGCTAGCGGGAGCAGATACGCAGTATTTT; abundance: NA; j_gene: TRBJ2-3; v_gene: TRBV13; d_gene: TRBD2
CDR3aa: CASIIDDRGVETQYF; CDR3nt: TGTGCCAGCATCATCGACGACAGGGGAGTAGAGACCCAGTACTTC; abundance: NA; j_gene: TRBJ2-5; v_gene: TRBV6-1; d_gene: TRBD1
CDR3aa: CASSQGLAGAYEQYF; CDR3nt: TGCGCCAGCAGCCAAGGATTAGCGGGAGCATACGAGCAGTACTTC; abundance: NA; j_gene: TRBJ2-7; v_gene: TRBV4-3; d_gene: TRBD2
CDR3aa: CASSVVGSSGNTIYF; CDR3nt: TGTGCCAGCAGCGTAGTAGGGAGCTCTGGAAACACCATATATTTT; abundance: NA; j_gene: TRBJ1-3; v_gene: TRBV9; d_gene: NA
CDR3aa: CASSPGLAGGGEQFF; CDR3nt: TGTGCTAGCAGCCCCGGACTAGCGGGAGGGGGAGAGCAGTTCTTC; abundance: NA; j_gene: TRBJ2-1; v_gene: TRBV7-7; d_gene: TRBD2
CDR3aa: CASSHPDSLMRKLFF; CDR3nt: TGTGCCAGCTCACACCCGGACAGCTTAATGAGGAAACTGTTTTTT; abundance: NA; j_gene: TRBJ1-4; v_gene: TRBV18; d_gene: NA
CDR3aa: CASSFGTKAGELFF; CDR3nt: TGTGCCAGCAGCTTCGGGACAAAAGCCGGGGAGCTGTTTTTT; abundance: NA; j_gene: TRBJ2-2; v_gene: TRBV7-7; d_gene: NA
CDR3aa: CATRFKLMAEAFF; CDR3nt: TGTGCCACCCGATTCAAGCTTATGGCTGAAGCTTTCTTT; abundance: NA; j_gene: TRBJ1-1; v_gene: TRBV2; d_gene: NA
CDR3aa: CASSQDLFSTEAFF; CDR3nt: TGTGCCAGCAGCCAAGATTTGTTTAGCACTGAAGCTTTCTTT; abundance: few; j_gene: TRBJ1-1; v_gene: TRBV14; d_gene: NA
CDR3aa: CASSSEGTSVSEQYF; CDR3nt: TGCGCCAGCAGCTCGGAGGGGACTAGCGTAAGCGAGCAGTACTTC; abundance: NA; j_gene: TRBJ2-7; v_gene: TRBV5-1; d_gene: TRBD2
CDR3aa: CASSVKQGDSPLHF; CDR3nt: TGTGCCAGCAGCGTCAAGCAGGGGGACTCACCCCTCCACTTT; abundance: NA; j_gene: TRBJ1-6; v_gene: TRBV9; d_gene: TRBD1
CDR3aa: CASRTGAGGLRNTEAFF; CDR3nt: TGTGCCAGCAGGACTGGGGCAGGGGGCTTAAGAAACACTGAAGCTTTCTTT; abundance: NA; j_gene: TRBJ1-1; v_gene: TRBV7-9; d_gene: TRBD1
CDR3aa: CASSKEGGTGGINYGYTF; CDR3nt: TGTGCCAGCAGCAAAGAGGGTGGGACAGGGGGAATCAACTATGGCTACACCTTC; abundance: NA; j_gene: TRBJ1-2; v_gene: TRBV21-1; d_gene: NA
CDR3aa: CASSPQGGDYEQYF; CDR3nt: TGTGCCAGCAGCCCCCAAGGGGGGGACTACGAGCAGTACTTC; abundance: NA; j_gene: TRBJ2-7; v_gene: TRBV7-2; d_gene: NA
CDR3aa: CASSPRQGMGTGELFF; CDR3nt: TGTGCCAGCAGCCCACGACAGGGTATGGGCACCGGGGAGCTGTTTTTT; abundance: NA; j_gene: TRBJ2-2; v_gene: TRBV9; d_gene: TRBD1
CDR3aa: CASSFYGGGTTYEQYF; CDR3nt: TGTGCCAGCAGCTTTTACGGGGGAGGGACGACCTACGAGCAGTACTTC; abundance: NA; j_gene: TRBJ2-7; v_gene: TRBV5-4; d_gene: TRBD2
CDR3aa: CASSQAFSAIYEQYF; CDR3nt: TGCGCCAGCAGCCAAGCCTTTAGTGCTATCTACGAGCAGTACTTC; abundance: NA; j_gene: TRBJ2-7; v_gene: TRBV4-1; d_gene: NA
CDR3aa: CSVGGTDTIYF; CDR3nt: TGCAGCGTCGGGGGGACGGACACCATATATTTT; abundance: NA; j_gene: TRBJ1-3; v_gene: TRBV29-1; d_gene: NA
CDR3aa: CASRETGDYGYTF; CDR3nt: TGTGCCAGCAGGGAAACAGGGGACTATGGCTACACCTTC; abundance: NA; j_gene: TRBJ1-2; v_gene: TRBV2; d_gene: TRBD1
CDR3aa: CAGRRTGNTGELFF; CDR3nt: TGCGCCGGTCGCCGGACAGGGAACACCGGGGAGCTGTTTTTT; abundance: NA; j_gene: TRBJ2-2; v_gene: TRBV5-1; d_gene: TRBD1
CDR3aa: CASSIGSGQGVRYGYTF; CDR3nt: TGTGCCAGTAGTATAGGATCGGGACAGGGGGTTCGCTATGGCTACACCTTC; abundance: NA; j_gene: TRBJ1-2; v_gene: TRBV19; d_gene: TRBD1
CDR3aa: CASSLPGQGAINEQFF; CDR3nt: TGTGCCAGCAGTCTACCGGGACAGGGGGCGATCAATGAGCAGTTCTTC; abundance: once; j_gene: TRBJ2-1; v_gene: TRBV28; d_gene: TRBD1
CDR3aa: CASSSRGGDGYTF; CDR3nt: TGCGCCAGCAGCTCCCGAGGAGGGGACGGCTACACCTTC; abundance: NA; j_gene: TRBJ1-2; v_gene: TRBV4-1; d_gene: NA
CDR3aa: CASSLAQGAPYEQYF; CDR3nt: TGCGCCAGCAGCTTGGCGCAGGGGGCTCCCTACGAGCAGTACTTC; abundance: few; j_gene: TRBJ2-7; v_gene: TRBV5-1; d_gene: TRBD1
CDR3aa: CASSDTGHTEAFF; CDR3nt: TGTGCCAGCAGTGACACAGGGCACACTGAAGCTTTCTTT; abundance: NA; j_gene: TRBJ1-1; v_gene: TRBV2; d_gene: NA
CDR3aa: CASSRLAMGTDTQYF; CDR3nt: TGTGCCAGCAGCAGACTAGCGATGGGCACAGATACGCAGTATTTT; abundance: NA; j_gene: TRBJ2-3; v_gene: TRBV7-2; d_gene: TRBD2
CDR3aa: CASSLIGAAGTGAPSSYEQYF; CDR3nt: TGTGCCAGCAGCTTAATAGGGGCCGCCGGGACAGGGGCGCCCAGCTCCTACGAGCAGTACTTC; abundance: once; j_gene: TRBJ2-7; v_gene: TRBV7-3; d_gene: TRBD1
CDR3aa: CASSLVGYGYTF; CDR3nt: TGTGCCAGCAGTTTAGTCGGTTATGGCTACACCTTC; abundance: NA; j_gene: TRBJ1-2; v_gene: TRBV28; d_gene: NA
CDR3aa: CASSMGVGRGPTDTQYF; CDR3nt: TGTGCCAGTAGTATGGGGGTCGGCAGGGGGCCCACAGATACGCAGTATTTT; abundance: NA; j_gene: TRBJ2-3; v_gene: TRBV19; d_gene: TRBD1
CDR3aa: CASTTGELNTEAFF; CDR3nt: TGTGCCAGCACTACAGGGGAACTGAACACTGAAGCTTTCTTT; abundance: NA; j_gene: TRBJ1-1; v_gene: TRBV19; d_gene: TRBD1
CDR3aa: CASSLSGGTPNSPLHF; CDR3nt: TGTGCCAGCAGTTTATCGGGGGGGACACCCAATTCACCCCTCCACTTT; abundance: NA; j_gene: TRBJ1-6; v_gene: TRBV27; d_gene: NA
CDR3aa: CASGTGSGYSYEQYF; CDR3nt: TGTGCCAGCGGGACAGGCAGCGGGTATTCCTACGAGCAGTACTTC; abundance: NA; j_gene: TRBJ2-7; v_gene: TRBV11-2; d_gene: TRBD1
CDR3aa: CASSKNKIAKRAKNIQYF; CDR3nt: TGTGCCAGCAGCAAAAATAAAATAGCCAAGAGGGCTAAAAACATTCAGTACTTC; abundance: once; j_gene: TRBJ2-4; v_gene: TRBV21-1; d_gene: NA
CDR3aa: CAISFGGNTEAFF; CDR3nt: TGTGCCATCAGCTTCGGGGGGAACACTGAAGCTTTCTTT; abundance: NA; j_gene: TRBJ1-1; v_gene: TRBV10-3; d_gene: NA